This T cell receptor (beta chain) was recovered during a study of blood T cell repertoires in COVID-19. Germline values: CDR1 SGDLS, CDR2 YYNGEE. The V and J ends lost 0 bases and 2 bases respectively, with 9 bases between them. This CDR3 is built from 15 residues. Study processing details: Amplification with reference gene primers provided the estimates of nucleated cell counts. TCRdb's table, derived via immunoSEQ multiplex PCR, lists solely in-frame clones and lacks some. That table is the source of V, J and clone size, and D and trimming were worked out from the DNA. In the table there are 75,000 to 100,000 clones, about 86% of which are singletons. This clone was seen a single time.

The source of this sequence is a woman of 80 years or more with acute or convalescent COVID-19. Sample: peripheral blood. V and J are TRBV9 and TRBJ1-5; D is undetermined. The CDR3 region has the DNA TGTGCCAGCAGCGTAGACGATCGGGGCAATCAGCCCCAGCATTTT. Its protein is CASSVDDRGNQPQHF.